Below, one T cell receptor beta chain is given with its context. Its antigen is undetermined. TCRdb reprocessed the RACE reads via MiXCR and lists one record per CDR3 protein. The data hold 340,000 or so distinct CDR3 sequences, with around 6.9% observed a single time. The time point: patch test 1, 2 weeks after DPC sensitization. Treatment indicated: therapeutic diphenylcyclopropenone sensitization with weekly scalp DPC. This entry comes from a study of human T cells and chemical hapten exposure. Study context: All through the roughly 23-week study, the scalp of each patient received diphenylcyclopropenone doses weekly.

Study-wide points: While controls formed fewer of them, expanded TCRs formed significantly more large CDR3 similarity clusters. Healthy people's immune response may differ from that of the donors, who had alopecia.

Sequencing used whole blood, obtained in connection with sensitization to the hapten diphenylcyclopropenone (DPC). This receptor was identified in a woman under 30 with alopecia areata. Some clones in this sample may be carry-over from other donors' samples.

CDR3 in DNA: TGTGCCAGCAGACCCGGGACTAGCGGGGGGTACGAGCAGTACTTC. Translating it yields CASRPGTSGGYEQYF. The rearrangement uses TRBV7-2 and TRBJ2-7; 15 nucleotides align to TRBD2. Germline assignment: CDR1 SGHTA and CDR2 FQGNSA. With 6 bases clipped from V and 4 bases from J, the junction kept 4 bases outside the gene matches. The CDR3 length is 15 residues.